The 27 T cell receptor beta chains presented below share a single source sample, sequenced in a study of naive and memory T cell subsets. An equimolar mix of two oligonucleotides served as the beta constant-region primer for TRBC1 and TRBC2. TCRdb re-called the UMI-ligation and nested PCR reads with MiXCR, one entry per CDR3 protein. The sample has about 85,000 distinct CDR3 sequences; around 14% are singletons. The material sequenced was central memory CD4+ T cells from blood. These TCRs come from a human donor in good health.

In its sample, this clonotype was seen a few times. This CDR3 is CASSLSGVDNEQFF. In DNA, the CDR3 is TGTGCCAGCAGCTTATCGGGAGTAGACAATGAGCAGTTCTTC. The chain carries TRBV7-3 and TRBJ2-1; tentative D call: TRBD2 (6 bases). Germline V CDR1 and CDR2: SGHTA, FQGTGA. Trimming removed 2 bases from V and 5 bases from J, with 10 bases in between. The CDR3 is made up of 14 amino acids.

The CDR3 coding sequence is TGTGCCAGCAGCCAAGACCTCGGAGCGGGAGTAGGAGATACGCAGTATTTT. Its protein is CASSQDLGAGVGDTQYF. The rearrangement joins TRBV4-2 to TRBJ2-3; 8 nucleotides match TRBD2. J gave up 5 bases and V 0 bases, and 10 bases lay outside the gene matches. Germline V gene lookup returns CDR1 LGHNA and CDR2 YNFKEQ. The length of the CDR3 is 17 residues.

This clonotype showed up many times. This chain links TRBV5-1 with TRBJ2-3, with TRBD2 identical over 7 bases. V dropped 1 base and J dropped 6; count of bases not matched to a gene: 8. The CDR3 totals 15 residues. CDR1 is SGHRS, CDR2 YFSETQ, per germline. CDR3 sequence: CASSLTRLAYDTQYF. In DNA form, the CDR3 reads TGCGCCAGCAGCTTGACTAGACTAGCCTACGATACGCAGTATTTT.

This clonotype was found a few times. The chain joins TRBV6-5 to TRBJ2-7; 12 positions agree with TRBD2. V trimming: 6 bases; J trimming: 3 bases; junction bases outside the gene matches: 6. Germline V gene sequence: CDR1 MNHEY, CDR2 SVGAGI. The CDR3 is made up of 15 amino acids. The CDR3, as DNA: TGTGCCAGCAGCTCTAGACTAGCGGGAGACTACGAGCAGTACTTC. It codes for CASSSRLAGDYEQYF.

V gene TRBV6-1 combines with J gene TRBJ2-1, with D unclear. Trimming cost V 7 bases and J 6 bases, with 10 bases left between them. This CDR3 region has 12 residues. The germline V gene has CDR1 MNHNS and CDR2 SASEGT. As DNA, the CDR3 is TGTGCCAGCACCAATAGGCCCAATGAGCAGTTCTTC. Amino acids: CASTNRPNEQFF.

The chain joins TRBV11-2 to TRBJ2-5; D is undetermined. This CDR3 region has 15 residues. Trimming removed 4 bases from V and 1 base from J, with 13 bases in between. CDR1 SGHAT and CDR2 FQNNGV come from the germline V gene. CDR3 sequence reads: CASSSLLAAQETQYF. CDR3 in DNA: TGTGCCAGCAGCTCTCTACTTGCGGCCCAAGAGACCCAGTACTTC.

In this sample, this clonotype turned up many times. In nucleotides, the CDR3 is TGTGCCAGCAGTCCGACAGGGGGCCGGTCCTACAATGAGCAGTTCTTC. Residues: CASSPTGGRSYNEQFF. The V gene is TRBV12-3 or TRBV12-4, the J gene TRBJ2-1; 10 bases line up with TRBD1. Trimming at V came to 5 bases and at J to 1 base, leaving 5 bases not matched to a gene. CDR3 length equals 16 residues.

The V and J genes are TRBV24-1 and TRBJ2-7; the match to TRBD1 covers 8 bases. Germline V gene sequence: CDR1 KGHDR, CDR2 SFDVKD. With V trimmed by 7 bases and J by 2 bases, 9 bases remained unmatched. CDR3 length equals 15 residues. The CDR3: CATSPGQADPYEQYF. In DNA, the CDR3 is TGTGCCACCAGCCCGGGACAGGCAGACCCCTACGAGCAGTACTTC.

This chain links TRBV11-1 with TRBJ2-3; 11 nucleotides line up with TRBD2. This CDR3 region has 17 residues. Trimming at V came to 7 bases and at J to 4 bases, leaving 13 bases not matched to a gene. Germline loops: CDR1 SGHAT, CDR2 FQDESV (reference sequence). In DNA form, the CDR3 reads TGTGCCAGCACCGTTCTTGGGACTAGCGGATGGGCAGATACGCAGTATTTT. This encodes CASTVLGTSGWADTQYF.

CDR3 DNA: TGTGCCAGCAGCTTTTCCCCGGGAGTCGGCCAGCCCCAGCATTTT. Amino acid sequence: CASSFSPGVGQPQHF. This chain connects TRBV5-8 to TRBJ1-5; D is unclear. V lost 2 bases, J lost 7 bases, and 16 bases lay in between. The CDR3 extends over 15 amino acids. CDR1 is SGHTS and CDR2 is YDEGEE in the germline V gene.

This clonotype turned up a few times. The chain joins TRBV28 to TRBJ2-5, with D unresolved. This CDR3 is built from 12 residues. The germline V and J ends were trimmed by 6 bases and 5 bases, with 10 bases remaining between them. Germline V lookup: CDR1 MDHEN, CDR2 SYDVKM. CDR3 residues: CASSSARETQYF. CDR3 DNA sequence: TGTGCCAGCAGCTCTGCTCGGGAGACCCAGTACTTC.

Many counts were recorded for this clonotype. The V and J genes are TRBV7-9 and TRBJ2-2; D gene unclear. V gave up 5 bases and J gave up 9 bases, with 16 bases separating them. From germline, CDR1 is SEHNR and CDR2 FQNEAQ (reference sequence). The CDR3 is 14 residues long. CDR3 sequence: CASSNPDGSRELFF. The CDR3 nucleotides are TGTGCCAGCAGCAACCCGGACGGTAGCAGGGAGCTGTTTTTT.

This chain joins TRBV27 and TRBJ1-5, with D tentatively TRBD1 (5 bases). The CDR3 has 13 residues. V was pared by 6 bases and J by 5 bases, with 11 bases between. Germline CDR1 reads MNHEY; CDR2 reads SMNVEV (reference sequence). The CDR3 nucleotides read TGTGCCAGCAGCCATGACAGTGATCAGCCCCAGCATTTT. Encoded protein: CASSHDSDQPQHF.

This clonotype was seen at least ten times. V and J are TRBV3-1 and TRBJ1-1; D remains unclear. The V gene lost 5 bases and the J gene lost 2 bases, with 6 bases spanning the gap. The CDR3 has 12 residues. CDR1 and CDR2 from the germline V gene are LGHDT and YNNKEL (reference sequence). DNA of the CDR3: TGTGCCAGCAGCTACGCAAACACTGAAGCTTTCTTT. This gives the protein CASSYANTEAFF.

Sample share makes this clonotype medium-sized. The chain uses TRBV4-1 and TRBJ1-4, with 11 bases that match TRBD1. Trimming took 0 bases from V and 7 from J; bases not matched to a gene: 1. The CDR3 loop spans 15 amino acids. Germline V gives CDR1 MGHRA, CDR2 YSYEKL. The chain's CDR3 is CASSQDGTGGEKLFF. The CDR3 DNA reads TGCGCCAGCAGCCAAGATGGGACAGGGGGTGAAAAACTGTTTTTT.

This clonotype was observed many times. The rearrangement joins TRBV29-1 to TRBJ2-3, with D maybe TRBD2 (5 bases). Germline loops: CDR1 SQVTM, CDR2 ANQGSEA. V gave up 4 bases and J gave up 0 bases, with 11 bases separating them. The CDR3 runs to 14 residues. CDR3 nucleotides: TGCAGCGTTGTTGCCTTAGCGAGCACAGATACGCAGTATTTT. Its translation is CSVVALASTDTQYF.

The chain links TRBV3-1 to TRBJ1-1; no definite D call. Germline V gives CDR1 LGHDT, CDR2 YNNKEL (reference sequence). V gave up 1 base and J gave up 4 bases, with 7 bases separating them. The CDR3 has 13 amino acids. CDR3 sequence reads: CASSQGLSTEAFF. CDR3 DNA sequence: TGTGCCAGCAGCCAAGGCCTCAGCACTGAAGCTTTCTTT. Full variable domain (missing parts from reference TRBV3-1 and TRBJ1-1): DTAVSQTPKYLVTQMGNDKSIKCEQNLGHDTMYWYKQDSKKFLKIMFSYNNKELIINETVPNRFSPKSPDKAHLNLHINSLELGDSAVYFCASSQGLSTEAFFGQGTRLTVV.

This clonotype showed up just a few times. The rearrangement uses TRBV18 and TRBJ1-4, with TRBD1 as a possible D gene (6 bases). Germline CDR1 reads KGHSH; CDR2 reads LQKENI. The V and J ends lost 1 base and 4 bases respectively, with 7 bases between them. The CDR3 runs 14 residues. Here the CDR3 reads CASSPQGGNEKLFF. The CDR3 coding sequence is TGTGCCAGCTCACCACAGGGGGGTAATGAAAAACTGTTTTTT.

This clonotype was recorded many times. This chain joins TRBV20-1 and TRBJ2-1; D is tentatively TRBD1 or TRBD2 (5 bases each). Trimming took 3 bases from V and 2 from J, leaving 11 bases between them. Per germline, CDR1 DFQATT and CDR2 SNEGSKA (reference sequence). The CDR3 is made up of 14 amino acids. The CDR3 loop reads CSASYSGPYNEQFF. CDR3 bases: TGCAGTGCTAGTTATTCGGGACCCTACAATGAGCAGTTCTTC.

This clonotype was counted many times. The J gene is TRBJ1-4, the V gene TRBV12-3 or TRBV12-4, with D unresolved. V was clipped by 2 bases and J by 8 bases, with 15 bases between them. The CDR3 runs to 15 residues. This chain's CDR3 is CASSLSSGVGEKLFF. In nucleotides, the CDR3 is TGTGCCAGCAGTTTAAGTTCCGGGGTGGGAGAAAAACTGTTTTTT.

In its sample, this clonotype was seen many times. The chain links TRBV10-3 to TRBJ2-1, with 9 bases lining up with TRBD2. CDR1 is ENHRY, CDR2 SYGVKD, per germline. CDR3 length: 15 residues. V was clipped by 6 bases and J by 7 bases; unmatched bases: 10. The CDR3 sequence: CAIRVAGATENEQFF. CDR3 nucleotide sequence: TGTGCCATCAGGGTAGCGGGAGCCACGGAGAATGAGCAGTTCTTC.

This clonotype was seen more than once but under ten times. This rearrangement joins TRBV5-6 to TRBJ2-5; TRBD2 aligns across 11 bases. Germline CDR1 reads SGHDT; CDR2 reads YYEEEE. The CDR3 is 15 residues long. V was pared by 1 base and J by 3 bases, with 2 bases of the junction left unmatched. CDR3 sequence (DNA): TGTGCCAGCAGCTTGCCGGGACTAGCGGAAGAGACCCAGTACTTC. Amino acids: CASSLPGLAEETQYF.

The rearrangement uses TRBV5-6 and TRBJ2-6; no reliable D call. The CDR3 consists of 15 residues. Germline CDR1 is SGHDT and CDR2 is YYEEEE. Trimming stripped 1 base from V and 0 bases from J, with 5 bases between. In DNA, the CDR3 is TGTGCCAGCAGCTTGCGGATCTCTGGGGCCAACGTCCTGACTTTC. It translates to CASSLRISGANVLTF.

Notes on this clonotype: It may be a read error: a sequence one base away is much more abundant. This rearrangement joins TRBV7-8 to TRBJ2-5; D not certain. V lost 5 bases, J lost 5 bases, and 15 bases lay in between. Germline V gene data show CDR1 as SGHVS and CDR2 as FQNEAQ. CDR3 length: 14 residues. The CDR3 DNA follows: TGTGCCAGCAGCCCGCCATGCCCTAGGGAGACCCAGTACTTC. This sequence encodes CASSPPCPRETQYF.

The sample holds many counts of this clonotype. The chain carries TRBV30 and TRBJ2-3; 9 bases align to TRBD2. CDR3 length: 14 residues. Germline lookup yields CDR1 GTSNPN and CDR2 SVGIG (reference sequence). V was clipped by 3 bases and J by 4 bases; unmatched bases: 5. The CDR3 bases are TGTGCCTGGAGGGCGGGAGGGCCGGCAGATACGCAGTATTTT. Translation gives CAWRAGGPADTQYF.

In its sample, this clonotype was seen many times. This chain connects TRBV6-5 to TRBJ2-3, with 9 bases identical to TRBD2. V shed 6 bases and J 2 bases; nucleotides not matched to a gene: 12. CDR1 and CDR2 (germline): MNHEY, SVGAGI. CDR3 size: 17 residues. In DNA form, the CDR3 reads TGTGCCAGCAGCCGATCGGGGCTAGCGGGGAACACAGATACGCAGTATTTT. Its translation: CASSRSGLAGNTDTQYF.

This clonotype was counted a few times. V usage is TRBV6-5 and J usage is TRBJ2-3; D remains unclear. This CDR3 spans 14 amino acids. CDR1 and CDR2 from the germline V gene are MNHEY and SVGAGI. Deletions cut 8 bases from V and 1 base from J, with 13 bases between. The CDR3: CASQLMVGTDTQYF. CDR3 in DNA: TGTGCCAGCCAACTTATGGTCGGCACAGATACGCAGTATTTT.